This is a list of T cell receptor beta chains from one sample in a study of T-cell memory formation after mild COVID-19. Each CDR3 protein gets one entry after TCRdb re-called the 5' RACE reads with MiXCR. Of a few hundred thousand distinct CDR3 sequences in the sample, under 30% were seen once. The sequenced material came from PBMCs or a T cell subset sorted from them (not recorded which). The receptor source for this set is an adult woman who had mild COVID-19 (a few samples of this study predate the infection). Cell type and time point are not known. CDR3s include the opening cysteine and the closing phenylalanine or tryptophan. The D gene is left open where the match is weak. Some rows mark clone size as missing; the rest say once, few, many or name a class of expanded clone.

v_gene: TRBV20-1; d_gene: NA; j_gene: TRBJ1-4; abundance: few; CDR3nt: TGCAGTGCTAGACACGGCAGGGAGGCCGGAACTAATGAAAAACTGTTTTTT; CDR3aa: CSARHGREAGTNEKLFF
v_gene: TRBV27; d_gene: NA; j_gene: TRBJ2-7; abundance: few; CDR3nt: TGTGCCAGCAGTTTAAAGAGGGAGCAGGACGAGCAGTACTTC; CDR3aa: CASSLKREQDEQYF
v_gene: TRBV5-1; d_gene: NA; j_gene: TRBJ2-2; abundance: NA; CDR3nt: TGCGCCAGCAGAGATGGAATTCAGGGTTGGGTCGCCGGGGAGCTGTTTTTT; CDR3aa: CASRDGIQGWVAGELFF
v_gene: TRBV5-1; d_gene: NA; j_gene: TRBJ2-7; abundance: few; CDR3nt: TGCGCCAGCAGTGGATCAGGGCGTCCCTACGAGCAGTACTTC; CDR3aa: CASSGSGRPYEQYF
v_gene: TRBV24-1; d_gene: TRBD1; j_gene: TRBJ2-1; abundance: few; CDR3nt: TGTGCCACCACTGACAGGGACTACAATGAGCAGTTCTTC; CDR3aa: CATTDRDYNEQFF
v_gene: TRBV25-1; d_gene: TRBD1; j_gene: TRBJ2-2; abundance: few; CDR3nt: TGTGCCAGCAGTGAGACAGGGGTAGCCGGGGAGCTGTTTTTT; CDR3aa: CASSETGVAGELFF
v_gene: TRBV12-3/TRBV12-4; d_gene: TRBD1; j_gene: TRBJ2-3; abundance: few; CDR3nt: TGTGCCAGCAGTTTAGGAAGGGGGCCAGGTTCGGATACGCAGTATTTT; CDR3aa: CASSLGRGPGSDTQYF
v_gene: TRBV29-1; d_gene: TRBD1; j_gene: TRBJ1-1; abundance: NA; CDR3nt: TGCAGCACCCGGGACAGGGGTTGGGTTGCTGAAGCTTTCTTT; CDR3aa: CSTRDRGWVAEAFF
v_gene: TRBV18; d_gene: NA; j_gene: TRBJ2-5; abundance: few; CDR3nt: TGTGCCAGCTCACCACCGAGGCGCCCGGCGGAGACCCAGTACTTC; CDR3aa: CASSPPRRPAETQYF
v_gene: TRBV7-2; d_gene: NA; j_gene: TRBJ2-7; abundance: NA; CDR3nt: TGTGCCAGCAGCTCACCGGGGGCCAGCGAGCAGTACTTC; CDR3aa: CASSSPGASEQYF
v_gene: TRBV5-6; d_gene: TRBD1; j_gene: TRBJ2-1; abundance: NA; CDR3nt: TGTGCCAGCAGCCACGGGACAGGGAGCTACGAGCAGTTCTTC; CDR3aa: CASSHGTGSYEQFF
v_gene: TRBV7-9; d_gene: NA; j_gene: TRBJ2-2; abundance: many; CDR3nt: TGTGCCAGCAGCAACCCTAGCGCTAACACCGGGGAGCTGTTTTTT; CDR3aa: CASSNPSANTGELFF
v_gene: TRBV4-2; d_gene: TRBD1; j_gene: TRBJ2-1; abundance: NA; CDR3nt: TGTGCCAGCAGCCCTAGCAACACCAGGACAGGGACAAATGAGCAGTTCTTC; CDR3aa: CASSPSNTRTGTNEQFF
v_gene: TRBV4-3; d_gene: TRBD2; j_gene: TRBJ2-3; abundance: NA; CDR3nt: TGCGCCAGCAGCCCCCGCAAGACTAGCGGGACGGGAGATACGCAGTATTTT; CDR3aa: CASSPRKTSGTGDTQYF
v_gene: TRBV7-9; d_gene: NA; j_gene: TRBJ1-5; abundance: few; CDR3nt: TGTGCCAGCAGCTTTCTTACAGAAGATCAGCCCCAGCATTTT; CDR3aa: CASSFLTEDQPQHF
v_gene: TRBV9; d_gene: TRBD1; j_gene: TRBJ2-1; abundance: few; CDR3nt: TGTGCCAGCAGCGTAGGAGACAGGGTGTATGAGCAGTTCTTC; CDR3aa: CASSVGDRVYEQFF
v_gene: TRBV5-1; d_gene: NA; j_gene: TRBJ1-1; abundance: few; CDR3nt: TGCGCCAGCAGCTTGGAACAGCAAATGAACACTGAAGCTTTCTTT; CDR3aa: CASSLEQQMNTEAFF
v_gene: TRBV3-1; d_gene: TRBD1; j_gene: TRBJ1-2; abundance: NA; CDR3nt: TGTGCCAGCAGCCAAGAGTCCCCAGGGGGACCCTATGGCTACACCTTC; CDR3aa: CASSQESPGGPYGYTF
v_gene: TRBV7-6; d_gene: TRBD2; j_gene: TRBJ2-2; abundance: NA; CDR3nt: TGTGCCAGCAGTAATGTACTACTAGCGGGATACACCGGGGAGCTGTTTTTT; CDR3aa: CASSNVLLAGYTGELFF
v_gene: TRBV30; d_gene: NA; j_gene: TRBJ2-2; abundance: NA; CDR3nt: TGTGCCATCAGCCAGGGAAATACCGGGGAGCTGTTTTTT; CDR3aa: CAISQGNTGELFF
v_gene: TRBV20-1; d_gene: TRBD1; j_gene: TRBJ1-5; abundance: many; CDR3nt: TGCAGTGCGGGGACAGGGGGTCAGCCCCAGCATTTT; CDR3aa: CSAGTGGQPQHF
v_gene: TRBV7-4; d_gene: NA; j_gene: TRBJ1-5; abundance: many; CDR3nt: TGTGCCAGCAGCTTAGTAGTCAGGGAGAGCAATCAGCCCCAGCATTTT; CDR3aa: CASSLVVRESNQPQHF
v_gene: TRBV7-8; d_gene: TRBD1; j_gene: TRBJ1-5; abundance: NA; CDR3nt: TGTGCCAGCAGCTTAGTTGGGACAGGGGGCGTACAGCCCCAGCATTTT; CDR3aa: CASSLVGTGGVQPQHF
v_gene: TRBV7-9; d_gene: TRBD1; j_gene: TRBJ2-7; abundance: NA; CDR3nt: TGTGCCAGCGCAGAGACAGGGACCTACGAGCAGTACTTC; CDR3aa: CASAETGTYEQYF
v_gene: TRBV6-5; d_gene: TRBD1; j_gene: TRBJ2-1; abundance: few; CDR3nt: TGTGCCAGCAGTTACGACACAGGGGGCGCTGAGCAGTTCTTC; CDR3aa: CASSYDTGGAEQFF
v_gene: TRBV4-3; d_gene: TRBD2; j_gene: TRBJ2-7; abundance: NA; CDR3nt: TGCGCCAGCAGCCAGAGACTAGCGGAGACCTACGAGCAGTACTTC; CDR3aa: CASSQRLAETYEQYF
v_gene: TRBV5-1; d_gene: TRBD2; j_gene: TRBJ2-1; abundance: NA; CDR3nt: TGCGCCAGCAGCTTGGCCGGACTAGCGGGAATGGGCTCCTACAATGAGCAGTTCTTC; CDR3aa: CASSLAGLAGMGSYNEQFF
v_gene: TRBV11-2; d_gene: NA; j_gene: TRBJ1-6; abundance: once; CDR3nt: TGTGCCAGCAGCTTAGTTAATTCACCCCTCCACTTT; CDR3aa: CASSLVNSPLHF
v_gene: TRBV12-3/TRBV12-4; d_gene: NA; j_gene: TRBJ2-2; abundance: NA; CDR3nt: TGTGCCAGCAGTTTCGGGGACCTAGGCCACGGGGAGCTGTTTTTT; CDR3aa: CASSFGDLGHGELFF
v_gene: TRBV29-1; d_gene: TRBD1; j_gene: TRBJ1-4; abundance: NA; CDR3nt: TGCAGCGTTGACGACGGACAGGAGGTCAGCCTGTTTTTT; CDR3aa: CSVDDGQEVSLFF
v_gene: TRBV30; d_gene: NA; j_gene: TRBJ2-6; abundance: NA; CDR3nt: TGTGCCTGGAGTCGGGGACGGACCTCTGGGGCCAACGTCCTGACTTTC; CDR3aa: CAWSRGRTSGANVLTF
v_gene: TRBV2; d_gene: TRBD2; j_gene: TRBJ2-1; abundance: once; CDR3nt: TGTGCCAGCAGTGAACTAGCGGGAGTTGTCAATGAGCAGTTCTTC; CDR3aa: CASSELAGVVNEQFF
v_gene: TRBV4-1; d_gene: TRBD1; j_gene: TRBJ2-7; abundance: few; CDR3nt: TGCGCCAGCAGCCCACAGGGGGGCTCGACCTACGAGCAGTACTTC; CDR3aa: CASSPQGGSTYEQYF
v_gene: TRBV5-1; d_gene: NA; j_gene: TRBJ1-1; abundance: NA; CDR3nt: TGCGCCAGCAGCTTGGATGTAGGGATGAAAACTGAAGCTTTCTTT; CDR3aa: CASSLDVGMKTEAFF
v_gene: TRBV10-3; d_gene: NA; j_gene: TRBJ2-7; abundance: few; CDR3nt: TGTGCCATCAGGGTTGACAAGGCCTACGAGCAGTACTTC; CDR3aa: CAIRVDKAYEQYF